This T cell receptor (beta chain) emerged from a study of T-cell memory formation after mild COVID-19. As for the study in general: Most TCR clusters belonged to a single donor.

In regard to this clonotype: Its antigen remains unidentified.

Overall study results and limits: Pre-infection memory already had some responding clones, implying cross-reactive memory joined. Clones contracting day 15 to 85 were balanced CD4/CD8; later expanders leaned CD4+. Contracting CD8+ clones were enriched in EMRA, CD4+ mainly in CM and EM.

CDR1 is SGHRS, CDR2 YFSETQ, per germline. The CDR3 has 17 amino acids. V dropped 0 bases and J dropped 5; count of bases not matched to a gene: 6. TCRdb recomputed calls from the 5' RACE reads with MiXCR, one row per CDR3 protein. The sample contains fewer than 90,000 distinct CDR3 sequences, 9.5% to 15% of which appear only once. The V gene is TRBV5-1, the J gene TRBJ2-1; TRBD2 matches at 12 bases. The specimen was PBMCs or a T cell subset sorted from them (not recorded which). The sequence was obtained from a man younger than 30 who had mild COVID-19 (a few samples of this study predate the infection). Cell type and time point are not known. CDR3 nucleotides: TGCGCCAGCAGCTTGGGACTAGCGGGGGCCAAACACAATGAGCAGTTCTTC. Protein: CASSLGLAGAKHNEQFF.